This T cell receptor beta chain appears in the sequencing data of a study of blood T cell repertoires in COVID-19. About the research overall: Acute and convalescent COVID-19 specimens originated in the United States, Italy and Spain. T cells, B-cell-depleted T cells, or PBMCs supplied cDNA or gDNA.

In germline, CDR1 is MDHEN, CDR2 SYDVKM. Trimming pared 10 bases from V and 4 bases from J, leaving 13 bases between. The CDR3 has 12 amino acids. In the original workflow: Amplifying reference gene primers gave estimates of nucleated cell counts. TCRdb's table, derived via immunoSEQ multiplex PCR, lists solely in-frame clones and lacks some. V and J calls plus clone size are reproduced from that table; the DNA served to infer D and trimming. Of approximately 230,000 clones listed, 88% are singletons. The sequencing sample was made of peripheral blood. The V and J genes are TRBV28 and TRBJ1-2; no clear D gene. The TCR was taken from a man at least 80 years old with acute or convalescent COVID-19. CDR3 bases: TGTGCCACGGAGGGATCCGGCTATGGCTACACCTTC. Translating gives CATEGSGYGYTF.